The 32 T cell receptor beta chains in this list originate from one sample, sequenced in a study of blood T cell repertoires in COVID-19. TCRdb's copy holds only in-frame clones and misses some; the assay was immunoSEQ multiplex PCR. This sample has around 70,000 clones, with about nine tenths found just once. The sequencing sample was made of peripheral blood. The source of these receptors is a man between 45 and 60 years old with active COVID-19.

The V call is TRBV28, the J call TRBJ2-1, with 8 nucleotides matching TRBD2. The junction had 3 bases not matched to a gene; V was cut back by 7 bases and J by 4 bases. The CDR3 is 13 residues long. Germline-derived CDR1 and CDR2 are MDHEN and SYDVKM. The CDR3 sequence is CASKREWYNEQFF. DNA for the CDR3: TGTGCCAGCAAGCGGGAGTGGTACAATGAGCAGTTCTTC.

V gene TRBV19 combines with J gene TRBJ2-7, with D possibly matching TRBD1 (6 bases). Trimming cost V 3 bases and J 2 bases, with 11 bases left between them. The CDR3 extends over 14 amino acids. Germline lookup yields CDR1 LNHDA and CDR2 SQIVND (reference sequence). CDR3 sequence: CASSMYRATYEQYF. The CDR3 DNA reads as TGTGCCAGTAGTATGTACAGGGCCACCTACGAGCAGTACTTC.

The J gene is TRBJ2-1, the V gene TRBV7-3; 13 nucleotides align to TRBD2. This CDR3 is built from 16 residues. Trimming cost V 4 bases and J 7 bases; bases outside gene matches: 7. CDR1 and CDR2 from the germline V gene are SGHTA and FQGTGA. As DNA, the CDR3 is TGTGCCAGCAGCTCGACTAGCGGGGGGCCCCTTAATGAGCAGTTCTTC. Its translation: CASSSTSGGPLNEQFF.

The CDR3 DNA is TGTGCCAGCAGCTCGACGAGCCCTGGCGGGCACTATGGCTACACCTTC. Residues: CASSSTSPGGHYGYTF. This chain joins TRBV7-2 and TRBJ1-2; D uncertain. Germline assignment: CDR1 SGHTA and CDR2 FQGNSA. V lost 4 bases, J lost 3 bases, and 18 bases lay in between. The CDR3 is 16 amino acids.

The CDR3 DNA sequence: TGTGCCAGCAGCAATCGGACAGGGGAGGTCGGGGAGCTGTTTTTT. Encoded protein: CASSNRTGEVGELFF. The chain has TRBV21-1 and TRBJ2-2; the tabulated D call, TRBD1, remains unverified against the DNA. TRBV21-1 is annotated as a pseudogene. The CDR3 is 15 residues long.

The chain carries TRBV3-1 (or the pseudogene TRBV3-2) and TRBJ1-1; TRBD1 aligns across 7 bases. Germline assignment: CDR1 LGHDT and CDR2 YNNKEL (reference sequence). Trimming at V came to 0 bases and at J to 3 bases, leaving 10 bases not matched to a gene. The CDR3 is made up of 17 amino acids. CDR3 bases: TGTGCCAGCAGCCAAGATCTTAGGGACAGTGCCTACACTGAAGCTTTCTTT. It translates to CASSQDLRDSAYTEAFF.

The rearrangement uses TRBV27 and TRBJ2-7; TRBD1 aligns across 9 bases. Germline V gives CDR1 MNHEY, CDR2 SMNVEV (reference sequence). The V segment lost 5 bases and the J segment 6 bases; nucleotides outside the gene matches: 8. This CDR3 has 14 residues. CDR3 region: CASSIHDRGGEQYF. CDR3 in DNA: TGTGCCAGCAGTATCCACGACAGGGGGGGCGAGCAGTACTTC.

The chain's CDR3 is CASRRGQGEAEAFF. The CDR3 DNA is TGTGCCAGTAGAAGGGGACAGGGGGAGGCTGAAGCTTTCTTT. The chain links TRBV19 to TRBJ1-1, with 11 nucleotides matching TRBD1. V trimming: 6 bases; J trimming: 6 bases; junction bases outside the gene matches: 6. This CDR3 region has 14 residues. Germline V gives CDR1 LNHDA, CDR2 SQIVND (reference sequence).

This chain joins TRBV7-2 and TRBJ1-1; 7 bases are a match to TRBD1. V gave up 3 bases and J gave up 5 bases; unmatched junction bases: 3. CDR1 is SGHTA, CDR2 FQGNSA, per germline. The CDR3 covers 13 residues. The CDR3: CASSLTGNTEAFF. The CDR3 DNA follows: TGTGCCAGCAGCTTGACAGGGAATACTGAAGCTTTCTTT.

The chain recombines TRBV5-1 with TRBJ2-1, with 9 positions matching TRBD1. V shed 2 bases and J 8 bases; nucleotides not matched to a gene: 5. Germline loops: CDR1 SGHRS, CDR2 YFSETQ. The length of the CDR3 is 14 residues. CDR3 bases: TGCGCCAGCAGCTTACAGGGGGCTGATGATGAGCAGTTCTTC. As protein: CASSLQGADDEQFF.

The rearrangement uses TRBV4-3 and TRBJ2-3; D might be TRBD1 (5 bases). Germline V gene sequence: CDR1 LGHNA, CDR2 YSLEER. Trimming cost V 0 bases and J 3 bases, with 13 bases left between them. CDR3 length equals 16 residues. The DNA for the CDR3 is TGCGCCAGCAGCCAAGAGGCGTCCCCAGGGACAGATACGCAGTATTTT. Protein sequence: CASSQEASPGTDTQYF.

The gene calls are TRBV6-5 and TRBJ1-2, with a weak D call TRBD1 (6 bases). The CDR3 sequence is 16 residues long. The V end lost 10 bases, the J end lost 1 base, and 22 bases lay between the germline ends. The V gene's germline CDR1 is MNHEY and CDR2 SVGAGI. As DNA, the CDR3 is TGTGCCACCACTTATTTTCCAGGGGATGTTAACTATGGCTACACCTTC. Protein product: CATTYFPGDVNYGYTF.

This clone was recorded only once. The genes are TRBV19 and TRBJ2-5; 12 bases map to TRBD1. In germline, CDR1 is LNHDA, CDR2 SQIVND (reference sequence). With V trimmed by 3 bases and J by 4 bases, 6 bases remained unmatched. CDR3 length: 16 residues. CDR3 residues: CASSIGGQGAGETQYF. DNA of the CDR3: TGTGCCAGTAGTATCGGGGGACAGGGGGCGGGAGAGACCCAGTACTTC. The variable domain in full, with the rest retrieved from reference TRBV19 and TRBJ2-5, is DGGITQSPKYLFRKEGQNVTLSCEQNLNHDAMYWYRQDPGQGLRLIYYSQIVNDFQKGDIAEGYSVSREKKESFPLTVTSAQKNPTAFYLCASSIGGQGAGETQYFGPGTRLLVL.

The chain employs TRBV11-2 and TRBJ2-3; 11 bases map to TRBD2. V shed 5 bases and J 5 bases; nucleotides not matched to a gene: 6. CDR3 length: 15 residues. Germline CDR1 is SGHAT and CDR2 is FQNNGV. The CDR3 DNA follows: TGTGCCAGCAGCCATAGCGGGGGGGGAGGAGATACGCAGTATTTT. Its translation: CASSHSGGGGDTQYF.

The chain is built from TRBV3-1 (or the pseudogene TRBV3-2) and TRBJ2-4; 10 positions match TRBD1. From germline, CDR1 is LGHDT and CDR2 YNNKEL (reference sequence). This CDR3 comprises 16 residues. V lost 2 bases to trimming and J lost 6 bases; unmatched junction nucleotides: 7. The CDR3 DNA sequence: TGTGCCAGCAGCCAAAAGGGGGGGACAGGGGTAAACATTCAGTACTTC. Translation: CASSQKGGTGVNIQYF.

This chain connects TRBV6-5 to TRBJ1-6; D not certain. CDR3 size: 12 residues. The germline V gene has CDR1 MNHEY and CDR2 SVGAGI. The V end was cut by 6 bases, the J end by 9 bases, with 9 bases between. The CDR3, as DNA: TGTGCCAGCAGGCTTGCGCTTTCACCCCTCCACTTT. Protein sequence: CASRLALSPLHF.

The V and J genes are TRBV10-3 and TRBJ2-4, with D unclear. Germline V gene data show CDR1 as ENHRY and CDR2 as SYGVKD. The CDR3 sequence is 13 residues long. Trimming removed 8 bases at V and 2 bases at J, with 10 bases between. The CDR3 loop reads CAIRSPTKNIQYF. The CDR3 DNA sequence: TGTGCCATCCGGTCTCCAACCAAAAACATTCAGTACTTC.

This sequence joins TRBV9 and TRBJ1-3; D is perhaps TRBD1 (6 bases). Trimming took off 4 bases at V and 4 bases at J, with 21 bases between the two ends. Germline lookup yields CDR1 SGDLS and CDR2 YYNGEE. CDR3 length equals 17 residues. CDR3: CASSRSPAGAGGNTIYF. CDR3 DNA: TGTGCCAGCAGCCGATCCCCGGCGGGGGCGGGGGGAAACACCATATATTTT.

This chain uses TRBV2 with TRBJ1-4; D ambiguous. Trimming stripped 5 bases from V and 4 bases from J, with 14 bases between. Germline assignment: CDR1 SNHLY and CDR2 FYNNEI. This CDR3 is 15 amino acids long. CDR3 bases: TGTGCCAGCAGTCTGAGACGGAGTCGTAATGAAAAACTGTTTTTT. It encodes CASSLRRSRNEKLFF.

The genes are TRBV7-9 and TRBJ1-2; 10 bases are a match to TRBD1. CDR1 SEHNR and CDR2 FQNEAQ come from the germline V gene (reference sequence). The CDR3 extends over 16 amino acids. The V gene end was trimmed by 4 bases and the J gene end by 1 base; junction bases not matched to a gene: 6. The CDR3 sequence: CASSSTGGDNNYGYTF. The CDR3, as DNA: TGTGCCAGCAGCTCGACAGGGGGCGATAATAACTATGGCTACACCTTC.

This chain joins TRBV2 and TRBJ2-7; 7 bases map to TRBD2. Germline V gene lookup returns CDR1 SNHLY and CDR2 FYNNEI. This CDR3 is built from 15 residues. The J segment lost 3 bases and the V segment lost 0 bases, leaving 5 bases of the junction unmatched. CDR3 sequence: CASSEALGGGYEQYF. The CDR3 bases are TGTGCCAGCAGTGAAGCGCTTGGGGGGGGCTACGAGCAGTACTTC.

The chain has TRBV20-1 and TRBJ2-7; tentative D call: TRBD1 (5 bases). V gave up 3 bases and J gave up 5 bases, with 11 bases separating them. The CDR3 has 12 residues. Germline V CDR1 and CDR2: DFQATT, SNEGSKA (reference sequence). CDR3 in DNA: TGCAGTGCTAGTTGGCAGGGCAACGAGCAGTACTTC. Protein sequence: CSASWQGNEQYF.

The rearrangement links TRBV11-3 to TRBJ2-7; 7 nucleotides align to TRBD1. Germline CDR1 SGHNT, CDR2 YENEEA. The CDR3 covers 16 residues. V gave up 5 bases and J gave up 2 bases; unmatched junction bases: 12. Written as DNA, the CDR3 is TGTGCCAGCAGCCTAGGATTCCGGGACAGTCCCTACGAGCAGTACTTC. Translated, it gives CASSLGFRDSPYEQYF. The full variable domain, rest sourced from reference TRBV11-3 and TRBJ2-7, is EAGVVQSPRYKIIEKKQPVAFWCNPISGHNTLYWYLQNLGQGPELLIRYENEEAVDDSQLPKDRFSAERLKGVDSTLKIQPAELGDSAVYLCASSLGFRDSPYEQYFGPGTRLTVT.

The chain carries TRBV6-1 and TRBJ1-2, with a tentative D call TRBD1 (5 bases). CDR3 length: 15 amino acids. Germline V lookup: CDR1 MNHNS, CDR2 SASEGT. V was cut by 2 bases and J by 0 bases, with 10 bases left in between. In DNA form, the CDR3 reads TGTGCCAGCAGTGAAAGGCAGGGTCCTAACTATGGCTACACCTTC. Protein product: CASSERQGPNYGYTF.

The chain carries TRBV29-1 and TRBJ2-3, with D unresolved. Trimming took 5 bases from V and 0 from J, leaving 9 bases between them. From germline, CDR1 is SQVTM and CDR2 ANQGSEA. This CDR3 is built from 13 residues. The CDR3 loop reads CSVTGLSTDTQYF. For the CDR3, the DNA is TGCAGCGTTACGGGTCTTAGCACAGATACGCAGTATTTT.

This clone was detected only a few times. V usage is TRBV4-2 and J usage is TRBJ2-7, with D tentatively TRBD2 (5 bases). Germline CDR1 and CDR2: LGHNA and YNFKEQ. CDR3 length equals 16 residues. V lost 0 bases to trimming and J lost 3 bases, with 15 bases between them. The CDR3 DNA follows: TGTGCCAGCAGCCAAGATAGCGCCGCCGGACTCTACGAGCAGTACTTC. Its protein is CASSQDSAAGLYEQYF.

In this sample, this clone turned up once. The chain recombines TRBV15 with TRBJ1-4; D gene unclear. The V gene lost 0 bases and the J gene lost 8 bases, with 16 bases spanning the gap. The CDR3 consists of 16 residues. Germline V CDR1 and CDR2: LNHNV, YYDKDF (reference sequence). The CDR3 sequence: CATSRDLGMTEEKLFF. DNA of the CDR3: TGTGCCACCAGCAGAGATCTCGGAATGACGGAGGAAAAACTGTTTTTT.

This chain links TRBV30 with TRBJ2-7; a possible D gene is TRBD2 (5 bases). The V gene's germline CDR1 is GTSNPN and CDR2 SVGIG (reference sequence). Trimming pared 1 base from V and 0 bases from J, leaving 7 bases between. The CDR3 sequence is 13 residues long. Written as DNA, the CDR3 is TGTGCCTGGAGTGCCGGGATCTCCTACGAGCAGTACTTC. It specifies CAWSAGISYEQYF.

The chain links TRBV19 to TRBJ2-6; D gene unclear. The V gene lost 8 bases and the J gene lost 3 bases, with 5 bases spanning the gap. The length of the CDR3 is 12 residues. Germline-derived CDR1 and CDR2 are LNHDA and SQIVND (reference sequence). The CDR3, as DNA: TGTGCCAGTTCTAATGGGGCCAACGTCCTGACTTTC. Its translation is CASSNGANVLTF. Full variable domain (rest looked up from reference TRBV19 and TRBJ2-6): DGGITQSPKYLFRKEGQNVTLSCEQNLNHDAMYWYRQDPGQGLRLIYYSQIVNDFQKGDIAEGYSVSREKKESFPLTVTSAQKNPTAFYLCASSNGANVLTFGAGSRLTVL.

The V call is TRBV7-2, the J call TRBJ2-7; 7 bases are shared with TRBD1. V trimming: 5 bases; J trimming: 3 bases; junction bases outside the gene matches: 10. Germline CDR1 reads SGHTA; CDR2 reads FQGNSA. CDR3 length: 15 amino acids. CDR3 in DNA: TGTGCCAGCAGCCCGCGGACAGGAAGAGACTACGAGCAGTACTTC. As protein: CASSPRTGRDYEQYF.

This clone was recorded once. V and J are TRBV5-1 and TRBJ2-7; 10 bases align to TRBD2. Per germline, CDR1 SGHRS and CDR2 YFSETQ. Trimming cost V 4 bases and J 4 bases; bases outside gene matches: 8. CDR3 size: 15 residues. Here the CDR3 DNA reads TGCGCCAGCAGCACTCTAGCGGGAGAGATGTACGAGCAGTACTTC. Its protein product is CASSTLAGEMYEQYF.

This chain uses TRBV11-3 with TRBJ2-5; D might be TRBD2 (6 bases). The J call could be wrong; TRBJ2-7 is a better fit for the DNA end. CDR1 is SGHNT, CDR2 YENEEA, per germline. The CDR3 totals 15 residues. CDR3 protein: CASSPKAGRSYEQYF. DNA for the CDR3: TGTGCCAGCAGCCCCAAGGCAGGGAGGTCCTACGAGCAGTACTTC.